This T cell receptor (beta chain) was sequenced for a study of cytotoxic CD8 clonotypes in ibrutinib-treated CLL. Libraries were prepared by immunoSEQ multiplex PCR; TCRdb keeps only in-frame clonotypes and omits some of them. The repertoire includes some 350,000 clones, approximately 67% of them detected once, and under 8% sits in the top ten. This CDR3 spans 13 amino acids. The V gene's germline CDR1 is SGHDN and CDR2 FVKESK. Study-wide points: Clonality went up at the time of ibrutinib response, stayed stable in sustained remission, and later dropped back toward its baseline level at progression. Sustained-remission patients were sampled at different times than progressing patients were. The clonality rise at ibrutinib response reflected private clonotype expansion.

As for this clone: Its antigen remains unidentified. Germline is not matched at one junction end, which may reflect a read error.

The source of this sequence is a human donor with chronic lymphocytic leukemia. The rearrangement joins TRBV14 to TRBJ1-1, with D maybe TRBD1 (5 bases). The sample was PBMCs, taken after 36 months of ibrutinib treatment. CDR3 protein: CASSHAGHSLRVF. CDR3 nucleotide sequence: TGTGCCAGCAGCCACGCCGGACATTCCCTGAGGGTTTTC.